A selection of T cell receptor beta chains follows, all from one sample in a study of T-cell reconstitution after alpha-beta-depleted transplantation in children. In TCRdb, the PCR reads were re-called with MiXCR into one record per CDR3 protein. The sample shows approximately 130,000 distinct CDR3 sequences, around 9.8% of them seen only once. This material consisted of PBMCs, mostly from graft donor cells, taken 180 days after TCRalphabeta/CD19-depleted stem cell transplant. The receptors originated from a girl under three years old who had a stem cell transplant for combined immunodeficiency, so the T cells may come from the graft donor. Each CDR3 is given with its conserved first and last residue. The D gene is left open where the match is weak. The size field is filled for only some rows; it gives once, few, many or a size class.

d_call	v_call	clone_size	j_call	cdr3_nt	cdr3_aa
-	TRBV7-3	-	TRBJ2-3	TGTGCCAGCAGCTCCTTGGGGTGGCAAGATACGCAGTATTTT	CASSSLGWQDTQYF
TRBD2	TRBV18	-	TRBJ2-2	TGTGCCAGCTCACCATTGGTAGCGGGGGCAACCGGGGAGCTGTTTTTT	CASSPLVAGATGELFF
TRBD1	TRBV7-9	many	TRBJ1-5	TGTGCCAGCAGCGGACAGGCCAATCAGCCCCAGCATTTT	CASSGQANQPQHF
-	TRBV6-1	many	TRBJ1-3	TGTGCCAGCAGTCTTCAGGGGATCTCTGGAAACACCATATATTTT	CASSLQGISGNTIYF
-	TRBV20-1	-	TRBJ2-7	TGCAGTGTCCGCAGGGGCAAGGGCTACGAGCAGTACTTC	CSVRRGKGYEQYF
-	TRBV12-3/TRBV12-4	-	TRBJ2-1	TGTGCCAGCAGTTTAGGGGGGCCCGGGGAGTTCTTC	CASSLGGPGEFF
TRBD1	TRBV20-1	-	TRBJ2-5	TGCAGTGCTAGTTGGACAGGGCGCGAGACCCAGTACTTC	CSASWTGRETQYF
-	TRBV12-3/TRBV12-4	many	TRBJ2-7	TGTGCCAGCAGCCACTCCTACGAGCAGTACTTC	CASSHSYEQYF
-	TRBV4-3	-	TRBJ1-1	TGCGCCAGCAGCCAAGGCGGTGGGGGTGAAGCTTTCTTT	CASSQGGGGEAFF
-	TRBV12-3/TRBV12-4	few	TRBJ1-1	TGTGCCAGCAGTTTGTACAGTGAAGCTTTCTTT	CASSLYSEAFF
TRBD1	TRBV20-1	few	TRBJ1-3	TGCAGTGCTTTAACAGGGGTGGCTGGAAACACCATATATTTT	CSALTGVAGNTIYF
-	TRBV4-3	few	TRBJ2-6	TGCGCCAGCAGCCAAGATACAGGCTCTGGGGCCAACGTCCTGACTTTC	CASSQDTGSGANVLTF
-	TRBV6-1	-	TRBJ2-7	TGTGCCAGCAGCGAGAAGGGTTTGGGGATCGGGAGCGAGCAGTACTTC	CASSEKGLGIGSEQYF
-	TRBV20-1	-	TRBJ1-3	TGCAGTGCTAGAGATTTTCGCAGGGCCTGGGACACCATATATTTT	CSARDFRRAWDTIYF
TRBD1	TRBV9	-	TRBJ2-7	TGTGCCAGCAGCGTTCAGGGGGCCGACGACGAGCAGTACTTC	CASSVQGADDEQYF
-	TRBV20-1	-	TRBJ2-1	TGCAGTGCGAGGCGCGACAATGAGCAGTTCTTC	CSARRDNEQFF
-	TRBV20-1	few	TRBJ2-2	TGCAGTGCAAGTGCTCCCGGGGGAACCGGGGAGCTGTTTTTT	CSASAPGGTGELFF
-	TRBV7-2	few	TRBJ2-3	TGTGCCAGCAGCTTGGGCCCCGGTCTCACAGATACGCAGTATTTT	CASSLGPGLTDTQYF
TRBD2	TRBV7-2	-	TRBJ2-5	TGTGCCAGCAGCTTACCTATGGGGGGGAGGGAGACCCAGTACTTC	CASSLPMGGRETQYF
-	TRBV5-1	-	TRBJ2-3	TGCGCCAGCAACATTGGGGGTACTAGCCCCTCCACAGATACGCAGTATTTT	CASNIGGTSPSTDTQYF
TRBD1	TRBV4-3	-	TRBJ2-1	TGCGCCAGCAGCCAAGACGAAACAGGGGCATACAATGAGCAGTTCTTC	CASSQDETGAYNEQFF
-	TRBV20-1	few	TRBJ2-5	TGCAGTGCTAGAATTCTCCCAGGGACCCAGTACTTC	CSARILPGTQYF
TRBD1	TRBV3-1	-	TRBJ2-2	TGTGCCAGCAGCCCCACAGGGGATTCAAGGACCGGGGAGCTGTTTTTT	CASSPTGDSRTGELFF
TRBD2	TRBV9	few	TRBJ2-1	TGTGCCAGCAGCGTAGAGGGCGGGGGGGCTAGTGATGAGCAGTTCTTC	CASSVEGGGASDEQFF
-	TRBV12-3/TRBV12-4	few	TRBJ1-1	TGTGCCAGCAGTTTCGGGGAACGGACTGAAGCTTTCTTT	CASSFGERTEAFF
TRBD1	TRBV6-5	few	TRBJ2-6	TGTGCCAGCAGTTCGGGACAGTCGAGCTCTGGGGCCAACGTCCTGACTTTC	CASSSGQSSSGANVLTF
TRBD1	TRBV12-3/TRBV12-4	few	TRBJ2-1	TGTGCCAGCAGTCCTGACAGGGGGTCGGGCAATGAGCAGTTCTTC	CASSPDRGSGNEQFF
TRBD1	TRBV5-1	-	TRBJ2-2	TGCGCCAGCATGGGTCTTTTTACAGGGGCGACCGGGGAGCTGTTTTTT	CASMGLFTGATGELFF
-	TRBV18	-	TRBJ2-4	TGTGCCAGCTCACCACCGAATCAACCAAACATTCAGTACTTC	CASSPPNQPNIQYF
-	TRBV5-4	few	TRBJ1-5	TGTGCCAGCAGCTTAACCCCTGGGCAGCCCCAGCATTTT	CASSLTPGQPQHF
-	TRBV11-2	many	TRBJ2-6	TGTGCCAGCAGCTTAGATCCGGCCTTCAGCTCTGGGGCCAACGTCCTGACTTTC	CASSLDPAFSSGANVLTF
TRBD2	TRBV11-2	few	TRBJ2-5	TGTGCCAGCAGCTTATCTAGCGGGAGATTTGGTCTAACGGAGACCCAGTACTTC	CASSLSSGRFGLTETQYF
-	TRBV5-1	few	TRBJ1-4	TGCGCCAGCAGCTTGGCAGGGGCGGACGGAAAACTGTTTTTT	CASSLAGADGKLFF
TRBD1	TRBV15	few	TRBJ1-5	TGTGCCACCAGCACCTGGACAGGTTATAGCAATCAGCCCCAGCATTTT	CATSTWTGYSNQPQHF
TRBD1	TRBV20-1	few	TRBJ2-5	TGCAGTGCTAGGGGATACAGGGGCCTCCAAGAGACCCAGTACTTC	CSARGYRGLQETQYF
-	TRBV29-1	many	TRBJ1-5	TGCAGCGTTGTTCGACAGCCCCAGCATTTT	CSVVRQPQHF
-	TRBV5-5	few	TRBJ2-2	TGTGCCAGCAGTACGACAGGTGTCGGGTGGTCCGGGGAGCTGTTTTTT	CASSTTGVGWSGELFF
-	TRBV12-3/TRBV12-4	few	TRBJ1-3	TGTGCCAGCAGTTACCGAAATTCTGGAAACACCATATATTTT	CASSYRNSGNTIYF
TRBD2	TRBV5-1	many	TRBJ2-5	TGCGCCAGCACCATGGGACTAGCGGGGGGACCCCAAGAGACCCAGTACTTC	CASTMGLAGGPQETQYF
-	TRBV28	-	TRBJ2-7	TGTGCCAGCAGTTTATGGGGGACCTTCTACGAGCAGTACTTC	CASSLWGTFYEQYF
-	TRBV11-3	few	TRBJ1-2	TGTGCCAGCAGCTTCCAGGGAACGTTCTATGGCTACACCTTC	CASSFQGTFYGYTF